This T cell receptor (beta chain) is drawn from a study of T cell repertoires in cytomegalovirus infection. Study summary: The public TCR beta signatures pointed to both CMV infection and matching HLA type.

Overall study findings and caveats: The ex vivo response was dominated by HLA-C-restricted CMV-specific TCR beta clonotypes. Carriage of CMV together with the relevant HLA was identifiable through cumulative public TCR beta family frequency.

At least ten counts were recorded for this clonotype. As yet, its antigen is unknown. TCRdb used MiXCR to reprocess the reads, holding one entry per CDR3 protein. The repertoire holds 310,000 or so distinct CDR3 sequences, about 9.1% seen once, with over 2.5% in the top ten. Trimming shortened V by 5 bases and J by 7 bases, and 22 bases separated the two germline ends. CDR1 is SGHVS and CDR2 is FNYEAQ in the germline V gene. The length of the CDR3 is 16 residues. The receptor's source is a human donor in good health (CMV status not recorded). Some clones in this sample may be carry-over from other donors' samples. J is TRBJ2-3 and V is TRBV7-6, with TRBD2 as a possible D gene (5 bases). The sequenced material came from PBMCs. CDR3 DNA sequence: TGTGCCAGCAGCCCCTCTCCCCCACGAACCGGGAATACGCAGTATTTT. Translating gives CASSPSPPRTGNTQYF.